Detailed here is one T cell receptor (beta chain). As yet, its antigen is unknown. The data belong to a study of T cell responses to AZD1222 COVID-19 vaccine. Background on the study: Second-dose intervals of approximately 4 or approximately 12 weeks were pooled.

Regarding the study as a whole: Researchers took repertoire samples only after the peak T cell response had come. Baseline serostatus was positive in only a handful of AZD1222 recipients. Targets within unmutated variant regions were reportedly found for nearly half of spike-specific TCRs.

Germline V gene sequence: CDR1 ENHRY, CDR2 SYGVKD. The CDR3 runs to 16 residues. Trimming pared 2 bases from V and 0 bases from J, leaving 11 bases between. Sequencing was performed with immunoSEQ multiplex PCR; in TCRdb, only in-frame clones are kept and a portion is missing. Counted here are 120,000 or so clones, 70% to 90% occurring once; the ten biggest clones make up roughly 1.7%. The chain carries TRBV10-3 and TRBJ1-3; tentative D call: TRBD1 (5 bases). This clonotype originated in an adult in good health. Sequencing was performed on peripheral blood, taken on day 0 of AZD1222 vaccination. The CDR3 reads CAISERGRFSGNTIYF. CDR3 DNA: TGTGCCATCAGTGAGCGGGGGAGGTTCTCTGGAAACACCATATATTTT.